This T cell receptor beta chain was captured by sequencing in a study of radiotherapy plus CTLA-4 blockade in lung cancer. Study-wide context: Disease control was seen in approximately 30% of patients, objective responses in 18%. Study-wide results and caveats: Tumor-origin TCR clones grew in blood after radiotherapy plus ipilimumab.

The germline gives CDR1 MDHEN, CDR2 SYDVKM. The CDR3 spans 13 residues. Trimming took 6 bases from V and 6 from J; bases not matched to a gene: 5. Treatment of patients with chemo-refractory metastatic non-small-cell lung cancer consisted of focal radiation plus CTLA-4 blockade with ipilimumab. Worth noting for this clone: Its specificity is not known.

Only in-frame clones appear in the TCRdb table, and some are missing; sequencing was by immunoSEQ multiplex PCR. The sample records roughly 97,000 clones, roughly 79% being singletons. The V call is TRBV28, the J call TRBJ1-1; 9 positions match TRBD1. This material consisted of peripheral blood, taken from a patient treated with radiotherapy plus ipilimumab. The receptor's source is a human donor with non-small cell lung cancer who had a partial response to radiotherapy plus ipilimumab. Some clones in this sample may be carry-over from other donors' samples. CDR3 amino acids: CASRGQGVAEAFF. The CDR3 bases are TGTGCCAGCAGGGGACAGGGAGTCGCTGAAGCTTTCTTT.